This TCR beta chain was retrieved from a study of T cell responses to AZD1222 COVID-19 vaccine. For the study at large: Second-dose groups at about 4 or about 12 weeks were pooled. Study results and limitations: Repertoire collection took place solely once the T cell response had peaked. In the spike-specific TCR repertoire, nearly half reportedly target unmutated variant regions. The breadth and depth of Spike-specific TCRs increased once two AZD1222 doses had been given.

Only in-frame clones appear in the TCRdb table, and some are missing; sequencing was by immunoSEQ multiplex PCR. The sample yields more than 90,000 clones, just over 85% seen once. As concerns this clone: What it binds is not known.

The CDR3 has 14 amino acids. The V segment lost 6 bases and the J segment 2 bases; nucleotides outside the gene matches: 3. The germline CDR1 and CDR2 sequences are LNHDA and SQIVND (reference sequence). The sequences come from peripheral blood, collected on day 0 of AZD1222 vaccination. The receptor comes from an adult in good health. This chain connects TRBV19 to TRBJ1-2, with 10 bases identical to TRBD1. The DNA of the CDR3 is TGTGCCAGTAGCCCGGGACAGGGGAACTATGGCTACACCTTC. This translates into CASSPGQGNYGYTF.